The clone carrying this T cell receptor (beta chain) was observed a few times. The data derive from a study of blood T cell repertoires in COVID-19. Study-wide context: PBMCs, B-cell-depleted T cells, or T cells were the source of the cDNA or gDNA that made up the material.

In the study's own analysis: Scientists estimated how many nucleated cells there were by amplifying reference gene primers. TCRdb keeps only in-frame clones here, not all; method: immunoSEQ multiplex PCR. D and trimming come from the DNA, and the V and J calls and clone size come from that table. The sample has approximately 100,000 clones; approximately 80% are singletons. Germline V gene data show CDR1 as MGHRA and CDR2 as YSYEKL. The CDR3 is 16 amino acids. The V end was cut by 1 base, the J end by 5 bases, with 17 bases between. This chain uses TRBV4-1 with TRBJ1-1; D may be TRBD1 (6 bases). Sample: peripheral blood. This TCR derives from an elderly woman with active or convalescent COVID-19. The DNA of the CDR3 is TGCGCCAGCAGCCAAGGATTTGTACAGGGTGGGACTGAAGCTTTCTTT. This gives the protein CASSQGFVQGGTEAFF.